The entry below gives a single T cell receptor (beta chain) sequence along with its context. No antigen is known for it. This entry comes from a study of Graves' ophthalmopathy and Graves' hyperthyroidism. Across the study: Blood was drawn at initial diagnosis, before any treatment.

The CDR3 length is 14 residues. The V gene's germline CDR1 is DFQATT and CDR2 SNEGSKA (reference sequence). The junction had 7 bases not matched to a gene; V was cut back by 3 bases and J by 3 bases. RNA transcripts were the source from which TCR beta CDR3 regions were amplified. First-round RT-PCR used HTBI primers; second-round multiplex PCR followed. From the multiplex PCR reads, TCRdb called clonotypes with MiXCR, one entry per CDR3 protein. This table holds more than 550,000 distinct CDR3 sequences, just over 40% found once. Study conclusions and caveats: Most clonotypes expanded in thyroid above 0.001 frequency were present in blood too. Between ophthalmopathy and stable hyperthyroidism, a 13-signature model drew a separation with 87.88% sensitivity and around 80% specificity.

The sequencing sample was made of peripheral blood. This clonotype was sampled from an adult man with Graves' ophthalmopathy. V is TRBV20-1 and J is TRBJ2-7, with TRBD2 matching over 8 bases. The CDR3 DNA reads TGCAGTGCTAGGGAGCGGGGGAATGACTACGAGCAGTACTTC. Its translation: CSARERGNDYEQYF.